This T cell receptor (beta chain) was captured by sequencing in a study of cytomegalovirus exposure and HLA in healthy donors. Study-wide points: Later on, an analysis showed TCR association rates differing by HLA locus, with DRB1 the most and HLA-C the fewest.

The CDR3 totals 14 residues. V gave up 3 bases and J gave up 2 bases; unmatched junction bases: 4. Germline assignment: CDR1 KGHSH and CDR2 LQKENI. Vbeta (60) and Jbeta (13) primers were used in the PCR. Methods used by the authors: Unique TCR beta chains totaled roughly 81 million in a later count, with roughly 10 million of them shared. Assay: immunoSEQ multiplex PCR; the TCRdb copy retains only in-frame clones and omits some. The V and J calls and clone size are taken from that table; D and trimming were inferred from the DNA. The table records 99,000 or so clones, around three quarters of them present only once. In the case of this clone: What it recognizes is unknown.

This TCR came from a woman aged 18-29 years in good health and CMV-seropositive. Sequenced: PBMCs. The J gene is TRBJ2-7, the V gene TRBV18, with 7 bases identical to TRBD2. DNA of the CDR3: TGTGCCAGCTCACCCCAGGGAGGGGCCTACGAGCAGTACTTC. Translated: CASSPQGGAYEQYF.